This TCR beta chain is from a study of identical twins. One entry per CDR3 protein, called by TCRdb with MiXCR from the 5' RACE reads. The table shows just under 650,000 distinct CDR3 sequences, with around 7.4% occurring only once. This clonotype showed up just a few times. This same sample was also taken into another study, of yellow fever vaccine responses in identical twins.

The clonotype comes from a woman aged 18-30 years in good health. The sample consisted of PBMCs.

CDR3 sequence: CASSQGNLVGGELFF. The CDR3, as DNA: TGTGCCAGCAGCCAAGGGAATCTAGTAGGCGGGGAGCTGTTTTTT. The chain carries TRBV3-1 and TRBJ2-2, with D uncertain. CDR1 LGHDT and CDR2 YNNKEL come from the germline V gene (reference sequence). The CDR3 loop spans 15 amino acids. Deletions cut 1 base from V and 7 bases from J, with 13 bases between.